The T cell receptor (beta chain) described here comes from a study of blood T cell repertoires in COVID-19. Study-wide context: COVID-19 samples collected from the United States, Italy and Spain covered acute and convalescent phases.

The CDR3 covers 15 residues. Germline V gives CDR1 SGHTA, CDR2 FQGNSA. J lost 5 bases, V lost 3 bases, and 4 bases had no gene match. In the authors' methods: Researchers report that nucleated cell counts were estimated from reference gene primer amplification. Profiled with immunoSEQ multiplex PCR; TCRdb holds only in-frame clones, not every one. That table supplies the V and J calls and clone size; D and trimming were determined from the DNA. This sample carries fewer than 200,000 clones, approximately 83% of them seen once, and the ten largest clones take approximately 10%. This chain links TRBV7-2 with TRBJ2-1; 10 bases line up with TRBD1. This clonotype originated in a man aged 65 to 85 with active or convalescent COVID-19. Sequenced material: peripheral blood. CDR3 residues: CASSFWTGGDNEQFF. CDR3 bases: TGTGCCAGCAGCTTTTGGACAGGGGGTGACAATGAGCAGTTCTTC.